The 6 T cell receptor beta chains presented below share a single source sample, sequenced in a study of blood T cell repertoires in COVID-19. Method: immunoSEQ multiplex PCR; TCRdb's copy keeps in-frame clones and lacks some. The data contain 88,000 or so clones, roughly 80% of them singletons. The sequenced sample was peripheral blood. These receptor sequences come from a human donor in a cohort sampled during active COVID-19.

CDR3 region: CASSGRITTNTGELFF. The CDR3 bases are TGTGCCAGCTCAGGGAGGATAACCACGAACACCGGGGAGCTGTTTTTT. This chain connects TRBV18 to TRBJ2-2; a weak D match, TRBD2 (6 bases). Germline CDR1 reads KGHSH; CDR2 reads LQKENI. V lost 5 bases and J 0 bases, leaving 13 bases between the germline ends. The CDR3 spans 16 residues.

This chain connects TRBV5-1 to TRBJ2-1; 10 bases are shared with TRBD2. There are 16 residues in the CDR3. Germline V gene lookup returns CDR1 SGHRS and CDR2 YFSETQ. V lost 0 bases and J lost 7; bases outside the gene matches: 7. The CDR3 protein is CASSLAASGRRNEQFF. CDR3 nucleotide sequence: TGCGCCAGCAGCTTGGCGGCTAGCGGGAGAAGAAATGAGCAGTTCTTC.

Of note for this clone: At one end the junction does not follow the germline gene, possibly because of a read error. This sequence joins TRBV12-5 and TRBJ1-1; 7 bases line up with TRBD1. Germline CDR1 is LGHNT and CDR2 is FRNRAP. The CDR3 is made up of 15 amino acids. This CDR3 reads CASGHPDRANTKAFF. The CDR3 DNA is TGTGCTAGTGGGCACCCCGACAGGGCGAACACTAAAGCTTTCTTT.

V usage is TRBV18 and J usage is TRBJ1-2; D remains ambiguous. V lost 3 bases and J lost 4, with 21 bases in between. CDR1 and CDR2 from the germline V gene are KGHSH and LQKENI. The CDR3 loop spans 17 amino acids. The CDR3 loop is CASSPPDPAIDFYGYTF. In DNA, the CDR3 is TGTGCCAGCTCACCCCCCGACCCGGCAATTGACTTCTATGGCTACACCTTC.

This clone came up once. The chain employs TRBV28 and TRBJ1-1; 7 bases line up with TRBD1. The CDR3 loop spans 15 amino acids. V lost 7 bases to trimming and J lost 2 bases; unmatched junction nucleotides: 10. In germline, CDR1 is MDHEN, CDR2 SYDVKM. This CDR3 is CASIPSDRANTEAFF. In nucleotides, the CDR3 is TGTGCCAGCATCCCTTCCGACAGGGCAAACACTGAAGCTTTCTTT.

This chain uses TRBV3-1 (or the pseudogene TRBV3-2) with TRBJ1-4, with D uncertain. Germline V lookup: CDR1 LGHDT, CDR2 YNNKEL (reference sequence). This CDR3 is 15 amino acids long. V shed 0 bases and J shed 0 bases, with 5 bases lying between them. This chain's CDR3 is CASSQDAATNEKLFF. The CDR3 region has the DNA TGTGCCAGCAGCCAAGACGCGGCAACTAATGAAAAACTGTTTTTT.